This T cell receptor beta chain was retrieved from a study of blood T cell repertoires in COVID-19 (dated by TCRdb to the early 2020s). Study-level background: Collaborator samples came from the United States, Italy and Spain and covered acute and convalescent phases of COVID-19. A freely available public database, intended as a resource for researchers studying the immune response to SARS-CoV-2, is where the repertoires were released. The material from the prospective study consisted of cDNA or gDNA derived from T cells, B-cell-depleted T cells, or PBMCs. The dataset comprised deeply sampled blood TCRbeta repertoires from subjects exposed to, actively infected with, or recovered from COVID-19. The sample metadata nearly always contained a de-identified subject ID, COVID-19 status, age in years and sex. Where HLA class I and class II types were available, the types were taken from metadata supplied by the sample provider, not from assay-based typing. The samples were drawn from the first 160 participants of the ongoing ImmuneRACE study and from 950 to 1,500 subjects provided by 6 global collaborators.

Summary of the overall study and its limitations: Clinical and demographic metadata were provided uncurated, with the amount varying by source and participant.

Worth noting for this clone: Its antigen remains undetermined. The sample holds no much larger clone one base away, and base qualities are not on file.

Participants in the prospective study were aged 18 to 89 years, lived in about two dozen United States geographic areas, and enrolled through a virtual design. To assign participants to cohorts, the prospective study relied on clinical history that participants themselves reported in a screening survey and a study questionnaire. Recovered participants in ImmuneRACE Cohort 3 were defined as having two consecutive negative NP/OP PCR tests, clearance from a healthcare professional, or resolution of symptoms. Each participant in the prospective study had whole blood, serum and a nasopharyngeal or oropharyngeal swab collected by mobile phlebotomists. Over an approximately 2-month period, participants in the prospective study had the option of providing additional blood draws and questionnaires. Prospective study blood samples were shipped either frozen or at room temperature before DNA extraction. V and J are trimmed by 3 bases and 4 bases, and the gene matches miss 0 bases of the junction. According to the germline V gene, CDR1 reads SGDLS and CDR2 reads YYNGEE. The CDR3 holds 13 amino acids from the cysteine to the phenylalanine. Here the CDR3 DNA is all that survives: 39 bases in frame from base 1.

TCRbeta CDR3 regions were amplified from genomic DNA using the immunoSEQ Assay, a bias-controlled multiplex PCR. The paper's processing steps were these. Nucleated cell counts per sample were estimated from amplification of reference gene primers within the assay. Sequence reads were collapsed and filtered to measure the absolute abundance of every unique TCRbeta CDR3 rearrangement. For each sample, productive Simpson clonality was calculated by taking the square root of Simpson's diversity index across productive rearrangements. TCRdb mirrors the immuneACCESS table, restricted to in-frame sequences. Some clones are absent from its copies; in checked studies, under half trace to an unresolved V gene, and the reason for the others is unknown. Clone size and the V and J calls come from that table; the DNA yielded D and trimming. The sample includes about 160,000 clones, with around nine tenths observed a single time. Approximately 6.6% of the sample is held by the ten biggest clonotypes.

Input material: PBMCs or T cells enriched from blood (not recorded which). This TCR came from a woman aged 50 to 60 who had recovered from COVID-19. This chain joins TRBV9 to TRBJ1-3, with 8 bases in between that match TRBD1. The CDR3 reads CASSGDRGNTIYF. Read as DNA, the sequence is TGTGCCAGCAGCGGGGACAGGGGAAACACCATATATTTT.